The rows below give T cell receptor beta chains drawn from one sample of a study of shared clonotypes between healthy human individuals. Here immunoSEQ multiplex PCR was the method, and the copy in TCRdb shows in-frame clones only, minus some. The repertoire holds 2,100,000 or so clones, with around 95% as singletons. The specimen sequenced was naive CD4+ T cells sorted from blood. The receptor source for this set is a man aged 18-30 years in good health. Each CDR3 is given with its conserved first and last residue. The order of the fields is J gene, D gene, clone size, V gene, CDR3 protein, CDR3 DNA. A D gene is named only where the DNA matches it firmly. Clone size, where shown, is once, few, many, or a class for clones that have expanded.

TRBJ1-4 . . TRBV28 CASRAGTEKLFF TGTGCCAGCAGAGCCGGGACAGAAAAACTGTTTTTT
TRBJ1-5 TRBD1 . TRBV6-1 CASSPGTGGNQPQHF TGTGCCAGCAGTCCAGGGACAGGGGGGAATCAGCCCCAGCATTTT
TRBJ2-5 . . TRBV6-1 CAIQTPRETQYF TGTGCCATCCAAACTCCCCGCGAGACCCAGTACTTC
TRBJ1-1 . . TRBV27 CASSLTSLLNTEAFF TGTGCCAGCAGTTTAACCAGCCTATTGAACACTGAAGCTTTCTTT
TRBJ1-4 . . TRBV7-2 CASSVRSGEKLFF TGTGCCAGCAGCGTACGGAGTGGTGAAAAACTGTTTTTT
TRBJ2-5 . once TRBV7-3 CASSLGLGRGETQYF TGTGCCAGCAGCTTAGGCCTGGGCCGGGGAGAGACCCAGTACTTC
TRBJ2-1 . . TRBV5-5 CASSLTETVSSYNEQFF TGTGCCAGCAGCTTGACAGAGACGGTTAGCTCCTACAATGAGCAGTTCTTC
TRBJ1-5 . . TRBV7-2 CASSLSSGSNQPQHF TGTGCCAGCAGCTTAAGCTCAGGTAGCAATCAGCCCCAGCATTTT
TRBJ2-3 . . TRBV9 CASGSVPTDTQYF TGTGCCAGCGGGTCAGTCCCCACAGATACGCAGTATTTT
TRBJ2-7 . . TRBV30 CAWSVWRFSYEQYF TGTGCCTGGAGTGTATGGCGTTTCTCCTACGAGCAGTACTTC
TRBJ2-1 . . TRBV4-3 CASSSAPGAYGQFF TGCGCCAGCTCCTCCGCCCCAGGGGCTTATGGGCAGTTCTTC
TRBJ1-1 . few TRBV10-1 CASSLARNTEAFF TGCGCCAGCAGTCTGGCCAGGAACACTGAAGCTTTCTTT
TRBJ2-3 TRBD1 . TRBV10-3 CAIRPGQGSPDTQYF TGTGCCATCAGACCGGGACAGGGTTCCCCAGATACGCAGTATTTT
TRBJ1-1 TRBD1 . TRBV10-3 CAISYGTAGTEAFF TGTGCCATCAGTTATGGGACAGCGGGCACTGAAGCTTTCTTT
TRBJ2-3 TRBD2 . TRBV7-2 CASRQLAGGLDTQYF TGTGCCAGCAGACAACTAGCGGGAGGGTTAGATACGCAGTATTTT
TRBJ2-3 . once TRBV6-6 CASRVQLTDTQYF TGTGCCAGCAGGGTACAACTCACAGATACGCAGTATTTT